The 19 T cell receptor beta chains listed next were all sequenced from one sample in a study of shared clonotypes between healthy human individuals. Using immunoSEQ multiplex PCR, the repertoire was profiled, and TCRdb retains in-frame clones only, with some absent. The data contain about 2,200,000 clones, about 92% of them seen just once; the ten biggest clones take up roughly 1.7%. CD8 cells regarded as naive lacked CD45RO, were positively chosen for CCR7, and omitted terminally differentiated effector memory CD45RA+ cells. Material for sequencing was naive CD8+ T cells from PBMCs. These receptors originate from a man younger than 30 in good health. Some clones in this sample may be carry-over from other donors' samples.

This clone has just one count. The V and J genes are TRBV19 and TRBJ2-7; D is unclear. V lost 2 bases and J 4 bases, leaving 15 bases between the germline ends. The CDR3 totals 15 residues. The germline CDR1 and CDR2 sequences are LNHDA and SQIVND (reference sequence). The CDR3 region has the DNA TGTGCCAGTAGTATATCGGCAGATTTTCGTTACGAGCAGTACTTC. It translates to CASSISADFRYEQYF.

This chain links TRBV9 with TRBJ2-1; D not certain. Germline CDR1 reads SGDLS; CDR2 reads YYNGEE. V was trimmed by 0 bases and J by 6 bases, leaving 10 bases between them. The CDR3 totals 14 residues. CDR3: CASSVGGVGNEQFF. The DNA for the CDR3 is TGTGCCAGCAGCGTAGGTGGAGTTGGCAATGAGCAGTTCTTC.

The rearrangement uses TRBV15 and TRBJ1-5; D gene uncertain. Germline assignment: CDR1 LNHNV and CDR2 YYDKDF (reference sequence). V dropped 0 bases and J dropped 4 bases, with 16 bases sitting between them. The CDR3 totals 17 residues. The CDR3, as DNA: TGTGCCACCAGCAGAGATTTAGCCATAGGCCGAAATCAGCCCCAGCATTTT. Its translation: CATSRDLAIGRNQPQHF.

The chain combines TRBV29-1 with TRBJ2-1; TRBD2 aligns across 7 bases. CDR3 length: 19 residues. J was trimmed by 6 bases and V by 4 bases; bases with no gene match: 24. The germline CDR1 and CDR2 sequences are SQVTM and ANQGSEA. CDR3 sequence: CSVAIRGISPFTGGNEQFF. CDR3 nucleotides: TGCAGCGTTGCAATTCGCGGGATCTCCCCCTTTACGGGAGGCAATGAGCAGTTCTTC.

This chain links TRBV28 with TRBJ1-1; 10 nucleotides align to TRBD1. V was clipped by 4 bases and J by 0 bases; unmatched bases: 8. CDR3 size: 17 residues. The germline CDR1 and CDR2 sequences are MDHEN and SYDVKM. The CDR3 loop reads CASSSWRTGGMNTEAFF. CDR3 in DNA: TGTGCCAGCAGTTCTTGGCGGACAGGGGGTATGAACACTGAAGCTTTCTTT. The variable domain in full, with the rest retrieved from reference TRBV28 and TRBJ1-1, is DVKVTQSSRYLVKRTGEKVFLECVQDMDHENMFWYRQDPGLGLRLIYFSYDVKMKEKGDIPEGYSVSREKKERFSLILESASTNQTSMYLCASSSWRTGGMNTEAFFGQGTRLTVV.

This sequence joins TRBV7-9 and TRBJ2-7; 7 positions agree with TRBD2. CDR1 is SEHNR, CDR2 FQNEAQ, per germline (reference sequence). Losses at the gene ends were 1 base for V and 3 bases for J; bases not matched to a gene: 6. The length of the CDR3 is 15 residues. The CDR3 sequence is CASSLGLAVLYEQYF. The CDR3 nucleotides are TGTGCCAGCAGCTTAGGCCTAGCGGTCCTCTACGAGCAGTACTTC. The complete variable domain, with remaining parts taken from reference TRBV7-9 and TRBJ2-7, reads DTGVSQNPRHKITKRGQNVTFRCDPISEHNRLYWYRQTLGQGPEFLTYFQNEAQLEKSRLLSDRFSAERPKGSFSTLEIQRTEQGDSAMYLCASSLGLAVLYEQYFGPGTRLTVT.

The rearrangement uses TRBV27 and TRBJ2-5, with D unclear. This CDR3 region has 14 residues. The V gene lost 5 bases and the J gene lost 5 bases, with 15 bases spanning the gap. Germline CDR1 reads MNHEY; CDR2 reads SMNVEV (reference sequence). The CDR3 region has the DNA TGTGCCAGCAGTAAAGACGGGTTTAGCGAGACCCAGTACTTC. The encoded protein is CASSKDGFSETQYF.

This clone has a single count. The J gene is TRBJ2-1, the V gene TRBV5-1; 9 nucleotides agree with TRBD2. The V segment lost 1 base and the J segment 3 bases; nucleotides outside the gene matches: 5. In germline, CDR1 is SGHRS, CDR2 YFSETQ. CDR3 length: 16 amino acids. The CDR3, as DNA: TGCGCCAGCAGCTTGACTAGCGGGCCTTTCTACAATGAGCAGTTCTTC. Its translation: CASSLTSGPFYNEQFF.

This chain connects TRBV19 to TRBJ1-4; TRBD1 is a possible D gene (6 bases). Deletions cut 11 bases from V and 4 bases from J, with 14 bases between. The CDR3 extends over 13 amino acids. Per germline, CDR1 LNHDA and CDR2 SQIVND (reference sequence). The CDR3 coding sequence is TGTGCCTCCCCCGACAGGCGTAATGAAAAACTGTTTTTT. Amino acids: CASPDRRNEKLFF.

The chain couples TRBV7-9 to TRBJ2-1; 9 bases line up with TRBD1. Per the germline V gene, CDR1 is SEHNR and CDR2 is FQNEAQ (reference sequence). The trim removed 5 bases at V and 6 bases at J, leaving 8 bases unmatched. The CDR3 has 15 residues. The CDR3 DNA is TGTGCCAGCAGCAGCCGGGACAGGGAGGGCAATGAGCAGTTCTTC. Amino acids: CASSSRDREGNEQFF.

The V call is TRBV15, the J call TRBJ1-4, with D uncertain. Trimming removed 1 base at V and 7 bases at J, with 10 bases between. The CDR3 is 14 residues long. Germline assignment: CDR1 LNHNV and CDR2 YYDKDF (reference sequence). The CDR3 DNA sequence: TGTGCCACCAGCAGAGTTAGGGTTGGTGAAAAACTGTTTTTT. This codes for CATSRVRVGEKLFF.

CDR3 coding DNA: TGTGCCACCCCAATGGGGTTCTATGGCTACACCTTC. As protein: CATPMGFYGYTF. The V and J genes are TRBV7-9 and TRBJ1-2; no clear D gene. CDR3 size: 12 residues. V was trimmed by 10 bases and J by 4 bases, leaving 13 bases between them. Germline values: CDR1 SEHNR, CDR2 FQNEAQ (reference sequence).

V is TRBV7-9 and J is TRBJ2-1; TRBD2 aligns across 10 bases. This CDR3 has 16 residues. Trimming at V came to 5 bases and at J to 8 bases, leaving 12 bases not matched to a gene. Germline assignment: CDR1 SEHNR and CDR2 FQNEAQ (reference sequence). CDR3 sequence (DNA): TGTGCCAGCAGCCATAGAGCGGGAGGGTCTATATATGAGCAGTTCTTC. It is translated as CASSHRAGGSIYEQFF. Full variable domain (remainder filled in from reference TRBV7-9 and TRBJ2-1): DTGVSQNPRHKITKRGQNVTFRCDPISEHNRLYWYRQTLGQGPEFLTYFQNEAQLEKSRLLSDRFSAERPKGSFSTLEIQRTEQGDSAMYLCASSHRAGGSIYEQFFGPGTRLTVL.

With respect to this clone: This CDR3 is also generated by other DNA sequences in the sample. The chain joins TRBV27 to TRBJ2-2; 10 bases match TRBD1. Germline CDR1 MNHEY, CDR2 SMNVEV (reference sequence). J was trimmed by 7 bases and V by 6 bases; bases with no gene match: 5. The CDR3 totals 14 residues. The CDR3: CASSPGQGIGELFF. The CDR3 DNA is TGTGCCAGCAGCCCGGGACAGGGGATCGGGGAGCTGTTTTTT.

The CDR3 DNA is TGTGCCAGCAGTCGGTATGTGGCGGGACAGGGAAATGGCTACACCTTC. The encoded protein is CASSRYVAGQGNGYTF. The gene calls are TRBV28 and TRBJ1-2; TRBD1 matches at 9 bases. From germline, CDR1 is MDHEN and CDR2 SYDVKM. CDR3 size: 16 residues. Trimming at V came to 5 bases and at J to 6 bases, leaving 13 bases not matched to a gene.

The chain combines TRBV5-1 with TRBJ1-1; possibly TRBD1 for D (6 bases). CDR1 and CDR2 (germline): SGHRS, YFSETQ. V lost 2 bases and J lost 0, with 14 bases in between. The CDR3 sequence is 16 residues long. Written as DNA, the CDR3 is TGCGCCAGCAGCTTCCGAGCAGGGGTGGTGAACACTGAAGCTTTCTTT. Amino acids: CASSFRAGVVNTEAFF.

This rearrangement joins TRBV7-9 to TRBJ2-5; 8 bases agree with TRBD2. Per germline, CDR1 SEHNR and CDR2 FQNEAQ (reference sequence). J gave up 5 bases and V 1 base, and 15 bases lay outside the gene matches. The length of the CDR3 is 18 residues. This CDR3 reads CASSLVRGAEKKWETQYF. The CDR3 nucleotides are TGTGCCAGCAGCTTAGTGCGGGGGGCCGAAAAAAAATGGGAGACCCAGTACTTC.

V is TRBV19 and J is TRBJ2-5; a weak D match, TRBD2 (5 bases). The germline CDR1 and CDR2 sequences are LNHDA and SQIVND (reference sequence). The CDR3 totals 15 residues. V dropped 6 bases and J dropped 2 bases, with 16 bases sitting between them. CDR3 loop: CASRPHRGNQETQYF. The CDR3 DNA follows: TGTGCCAGTAGGCCCCATCGAGGGAATCAAGAGACCCAGTACTTC.

This clone was seen only once. V gene TRBV5-3 combines with J gene TRBJ2-1; D possibly corresponds to TRBD2 (6 bases). TRBV5-3 is known as an ORF, though its function is uncertain. The CDR3 has 15 residues. V was shortened by 3 bases and J by 2 bases, with 12 bases between the two germline ends. This chain's CDR3 is CARSSEAGPYNEQFF. CDR3 bases: TGTGCCAGAAGCTCAGAAGCGGGTCCCTACAATGAGCAGTTCTTC.